A single sample is the source of the 11 T cell receptor beta chains below, sequenced in a study of blood T cell repertoires in COVID-19. Generated by immunoSEQ multiplex PCR, the TCRdb table keeps only in-frame clones and is missing some. The sample has some 70,000 clones, 80% to 90% seen once; the top ten hold over 1.3%. Material for sequencing was peripheral blood. Every receptor here comes from a woman aged 55-69 years with acute or convalescent COVID-19.

CDR3 in amino acids: CASSYDMRSLFF. The CDR3, as DNA: TGTGCCAGCAGTTACGATATGAGGAGTCTGTTTTTT. The chain uses TRBV6-2 or TRBV6-3 and TRBJ1-4; D is unresolved. The length of the CDR3 is 12 residues. Germline V gives CDR1 MNHEY, CDR2 SVGEGT. Trimming left V 2 bases short and J 14 bases short, with 12 bases between.

This clone was recorded a few times. The rearrangement links TRBV19 to TRBJ1-6, with a weak D call TRBD1 (5 bases). CDR1 and CDR2 from the germline V gene are LNHDA and SQIVND (reference sequence). The length of the CDR3 is 13 residues. The V gene lost 1 base and the J gene lost 10 bases, with 8 bases spanning the gap. The chain's CDR3 is CASSIGGRSPLHF. In nucleotides, the CDR3 is TGTGCCAGTAGTATAGGGGGCAGGTCACCCCTCCACTTT.

The rearrangement uses TRBV6-5 and TRBJ1-4; D is undetermined. With 8 bases removed from V and 8 bases from J, the gap between germline ends came to 18 bases. This CDR3 has 14 amino acids. The germline V gene encodes CDR1 MNHEY and CDR2 SVGAGI. The CDR3 DNA sequence: TGTGCCAGCCGTCTAGGGAGGGCGAGCGAAAAACTGTTTTTT. Amino acid sequence: CASRLGRASEKLFF.

This clone was detected only a few times. Other nucleotide sequences in the sample specify the same CDR3. This sequence joins TRBV14 and TRBJ2-7; 8 nucleotides agree with TRBD2. Germline CDR1 is SGHDN and CDR2 is FVKESK. The CDR3 consists of 14 residues. V was clipped by 4 bases and J by 3 bases; unmatched bases: 5. The DNA for the CDR3 is TGTGCCAGCAGCCCCGGGAGGGGCCTCTACGAGCAGTACTTC. It is translated as CASSPGRGLYEQYF.

The chain joins TRBV10-3 to TRBJ1-5, with TRBD1 matching 7 bases. CDR1 and CDR2 from the germline V gene are ENHRY and SYGVKD. This CDR3 spans 15 amino acids. The trim removed 4 bases at V and 3 bases at J, leaving 6 bases unmatched. CDR3 loop: CAISGGQEANQPQHF. The DNA for the CDR3 is TGTGCCATCAGTGGAGGACAGGAGGCCAATCAGCCCCAGCATTTT.

CDR3 in amino acids: CASSVRLSNQPQHF. The CDR3 nucleotides are TGTGCCAGTAGTGTCAGACTCAGCAATCAGCCCCAGCATTTT. The V and J genes are TRBV19 and TRBJ1-5; no firm D call. The CDR3 spans 14 residues. V dropped 5 bases and J dropped 1 base, with 9 bases sitting between them. Germline CDR1 is LNHDA and CDR2 is SQIVND (reference sequence).

The chain combines TRBV3-1 (or the pseudogene TRBV3-2) with TRBJ2-3, with TRBD1 matching 8 bases. The germline gives CDR1 LGHDT, CDR2 YNNKEL (reference sequence). The CDR3 extends over 16 amino acids. After removal of 3 bases from V and 14 bases from J, the junction contained 19 bases not matched to a gene. The CDR3 DNA sequence: TGTGCCAGCAGCCAGGTGGGGCGGCAGGGGGCGACCGTTCCGTATTTT. It specifies CASSQVGRQGATVPYF.

V usage is TRBV28 and J usage is TRBJ1-6; 7 positions match TRBD1. Germline V gene data show CDR1 as MDHEN and CDR2 as SYDVKM. The trim removed 5 bases at V and 7 bases at J, leaving 8 bases unmatched. CDR3 length: 15 amino acids. In DNA, the CDR3 is TGTGCCAGCAGTCCAGGGGGAATTTTGAATTCACCCCTCCACTTT. Amino acid sequence: CASSPGGILNSPLHF.

This clone has only a few counts. Written as DNA, the CDR3 is TGTGCCAGCACCACCTTGGGACAGGGATCAGGTGAAAAACTGTTTTTT. This encodes CASTTLGQGSGEKLFF. This sequence joins TRBV2 and TRBJ1-4; 9 bases agree with TRBD1. The ends lost 7 bases at V and 7 bases at J; junction bases unmatched: 13. The CDR3 spans 16 residues. Germline CDR1 SNHLY, CDR2 FYNNEI.

DNA of the CDR3: TGTGCCTGGAGTGGAGGAGCGGTTACACTGGGAGAGACCCAGTACTTC. Encoded protein: CAWSGGAVTLGETQYF. This chain uses TRBV30 with TRBJ2-5, with D possibly TRBD2 on 5 matching bases. The CDR3 length is 16 residues. The V gene lost 1 base and the J gene lost 4 bases, with 19 bases spanning the gap. Looked up from germline, CDR1 is GTSNPN and CDR2 is SVGIG (reference sequence).

The chain joins TRBV10-2 to TRBJ2-5; the match to TRBD2 covers 10 bases. Germline V CDR1 and CDR2: WSHSY, SAAADI. V lost 4 bases to trimming and J lost 2 bases; unmatched junction nucleotides: 7. The CDR3 sequence is 16 residues long. As DNA, the CDR3 is TGCGCCAGCAGTGCGGGCAGGACTAGCGGACAAGAGACCCAGTACTTC. Amino acids: CASSAGRTSGQETQYF.